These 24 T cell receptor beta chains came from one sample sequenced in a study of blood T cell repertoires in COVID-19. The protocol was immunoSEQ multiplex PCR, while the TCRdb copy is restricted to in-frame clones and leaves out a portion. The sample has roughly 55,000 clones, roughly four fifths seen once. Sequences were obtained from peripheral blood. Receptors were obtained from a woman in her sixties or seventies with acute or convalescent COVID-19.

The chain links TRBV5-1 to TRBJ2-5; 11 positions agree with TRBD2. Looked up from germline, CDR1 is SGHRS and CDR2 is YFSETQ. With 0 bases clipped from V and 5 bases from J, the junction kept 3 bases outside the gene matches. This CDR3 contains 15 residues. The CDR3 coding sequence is TGCGCCAGCAGCTTGGGACTAGCGGGAACGGAGACCCAGTACTTC. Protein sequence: CASSLGLAGTETQYF.

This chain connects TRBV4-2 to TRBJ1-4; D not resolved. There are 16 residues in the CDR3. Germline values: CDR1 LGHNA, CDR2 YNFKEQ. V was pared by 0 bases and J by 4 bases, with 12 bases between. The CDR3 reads CASSQDLRNYNEKLFF. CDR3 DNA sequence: TGTGCCAGCAGCCAAGATCTTCGGAACTATAATGAAAAACTGTTTTTT.

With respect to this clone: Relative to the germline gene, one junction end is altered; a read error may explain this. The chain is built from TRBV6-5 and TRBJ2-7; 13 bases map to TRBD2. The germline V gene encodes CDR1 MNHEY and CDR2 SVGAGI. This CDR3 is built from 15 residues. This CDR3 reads CASNYGTSGINEQYF. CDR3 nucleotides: TGTGCCAGCAATTACGGGACTAGCGGGATTAACGAGCAGTACTTC.

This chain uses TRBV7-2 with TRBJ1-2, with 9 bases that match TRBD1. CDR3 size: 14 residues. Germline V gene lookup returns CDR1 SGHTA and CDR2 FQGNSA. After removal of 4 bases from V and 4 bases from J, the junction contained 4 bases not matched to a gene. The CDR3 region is CASSWGQGTYGYTF. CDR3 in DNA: TGTGCCAGCAGCTGGGGACAGGGAACCTATGGCTACACCTTC.

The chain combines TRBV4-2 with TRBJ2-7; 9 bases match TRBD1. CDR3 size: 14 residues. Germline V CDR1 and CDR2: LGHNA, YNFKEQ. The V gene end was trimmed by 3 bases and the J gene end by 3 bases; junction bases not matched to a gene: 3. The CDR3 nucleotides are TGTGCCAGCAGCCAGGGACAGGGTGACTACGAGCAGTACTTC. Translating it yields CASSQGQGDYEQYF.

This CDR3 reads CASSRNVWTGIDDYEQYF. For the CDR3, the DNA is TGTGCCAGCAGCCGCAACGTATGGACAGGGATCGACGACTACGAGCAGTACTTC. The chain couples TRBV3-1 (or the pseudogene TRBV3-2) to TRBJ2-7, with 8 bases that match TRBD1. V trimming: 4 bases; J trimming: 3 bases; junction bases outside the gene matches: 17. Germline V gives CDR1 LGHDT, CDR2 YNNKEL (reference sequence). There are 18 residues in the CDR3.

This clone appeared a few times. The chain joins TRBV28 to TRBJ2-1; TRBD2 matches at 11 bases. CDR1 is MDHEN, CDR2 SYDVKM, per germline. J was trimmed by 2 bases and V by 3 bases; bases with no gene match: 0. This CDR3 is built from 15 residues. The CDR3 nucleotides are TGTGCCAGCAGTTTTAGCGGGAGGGCCTACAATGAGCAGTTCTTC. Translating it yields CASSFSGRAYNEQFF.

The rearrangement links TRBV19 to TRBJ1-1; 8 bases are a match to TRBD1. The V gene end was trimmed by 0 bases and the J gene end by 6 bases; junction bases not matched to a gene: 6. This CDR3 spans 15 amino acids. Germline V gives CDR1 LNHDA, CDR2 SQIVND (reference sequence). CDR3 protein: CASSIDDRGFSEAFF. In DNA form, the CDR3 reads TGTGCCAGTAGTATAGACGACAGGGGCTTTTCTGAAGCTTTCTTT.

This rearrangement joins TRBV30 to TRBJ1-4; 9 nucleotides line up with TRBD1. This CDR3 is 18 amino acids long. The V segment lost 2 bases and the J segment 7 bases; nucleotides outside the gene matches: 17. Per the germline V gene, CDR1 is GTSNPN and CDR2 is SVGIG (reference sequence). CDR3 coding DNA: TGTGCCTGGAGTCCGTGGACAGGGGCCAACGATCGGTCTGAAAAACTGTTTTTT. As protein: CAWSPWTGANDRSEKLFF.

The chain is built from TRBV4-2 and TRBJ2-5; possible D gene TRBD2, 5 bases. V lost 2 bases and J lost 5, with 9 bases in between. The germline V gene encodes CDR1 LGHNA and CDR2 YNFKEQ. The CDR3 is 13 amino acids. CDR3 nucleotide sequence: TGTGCCAGCAGCCAAAGAAGAGGGGAGACCCAGTACTTC. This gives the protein CASSQRRGETQYF.

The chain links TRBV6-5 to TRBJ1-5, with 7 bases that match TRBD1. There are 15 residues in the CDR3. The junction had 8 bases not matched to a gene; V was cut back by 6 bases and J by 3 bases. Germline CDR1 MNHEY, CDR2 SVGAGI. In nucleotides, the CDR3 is TGTGCCAGCAGCAAAACTCAGGGGGACAATCAGCCCCAGCATTTT. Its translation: CASSKTQGDNQPQHF.

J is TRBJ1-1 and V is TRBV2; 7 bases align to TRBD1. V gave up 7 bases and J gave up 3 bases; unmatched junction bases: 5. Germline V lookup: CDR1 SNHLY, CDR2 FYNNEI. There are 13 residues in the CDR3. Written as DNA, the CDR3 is TGTGCCAGCAACCAGGGGGTGGACACTGAAGCTTTCTTT. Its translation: CASNQGVDTEAFF.

The CDR3 protein is CASSFMREQFF. The DNA for the CDR3 is TGTGCCAGCAGTTTTATGAGGGAGCAGTTCTTC. The J gene is TRBJ2-1, the V gene TRBV2; D unclear. The length of the CDR3 is 11 residues. The ends were cut back, 5 bases at V and 10 bases at J, with 9 bases in the middle. CDR1 is SNHLY and CDR2 is FYNNEI in the germline V gene. Filled out from reference TRBV2 and TRBJ2-1, the complete variable domain reads EPEVTQTPSHQVTQMGQEVILRCVPISNHLYFYWYRQILGQKVEFLVSFYNNEISEKSEIFDDQFSVERPDGSNFTLKIRSTKLEDSAMYFCASSFMREQFFGPGTRLTVL.

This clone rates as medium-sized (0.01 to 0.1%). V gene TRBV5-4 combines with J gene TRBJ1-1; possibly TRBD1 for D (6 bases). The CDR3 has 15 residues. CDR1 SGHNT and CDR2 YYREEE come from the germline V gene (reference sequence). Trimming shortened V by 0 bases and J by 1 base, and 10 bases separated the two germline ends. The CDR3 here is CASSLDTGRNTEAFF. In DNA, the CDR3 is TGTGCCAGCAGCTTGGATACAGGGAGGAACACTGAAGCTTTCTTT.

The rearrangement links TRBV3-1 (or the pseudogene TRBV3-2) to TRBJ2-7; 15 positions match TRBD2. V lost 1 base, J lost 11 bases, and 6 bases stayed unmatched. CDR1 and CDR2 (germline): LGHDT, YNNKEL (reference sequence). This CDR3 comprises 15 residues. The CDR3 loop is CASSQGWTSGRGKYF. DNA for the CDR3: TGTGCCAGCAGCCAAGGTTGGACTAGCGGGAGGGGGAAGTACTTC.

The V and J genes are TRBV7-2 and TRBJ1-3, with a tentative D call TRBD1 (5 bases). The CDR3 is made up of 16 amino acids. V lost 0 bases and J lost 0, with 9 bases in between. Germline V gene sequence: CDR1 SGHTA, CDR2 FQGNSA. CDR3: CASSLAPQDSGNTIYF. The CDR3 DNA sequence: TGTGCCAGCAGCTTAGCTCCACAGGACTCTGGAAACACCATATATTTT.

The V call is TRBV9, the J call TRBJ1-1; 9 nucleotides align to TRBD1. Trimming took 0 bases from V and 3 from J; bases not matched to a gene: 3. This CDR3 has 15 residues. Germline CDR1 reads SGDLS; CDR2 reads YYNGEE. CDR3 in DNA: TGTGCCAGCAGCGTAGCAGACAGGGGGGACACTGAAGCTTTCTTT. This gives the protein CASSVADRGDTEAFF.

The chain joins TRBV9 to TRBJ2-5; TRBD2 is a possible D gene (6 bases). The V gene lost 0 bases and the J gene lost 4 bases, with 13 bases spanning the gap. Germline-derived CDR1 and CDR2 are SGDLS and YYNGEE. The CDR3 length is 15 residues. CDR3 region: CASSVAPGEGETQYF. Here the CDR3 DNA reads TGTGCCAGCAGCGTAGCTCCGGGGGAAGGAGAGACCCAGTACTTC.

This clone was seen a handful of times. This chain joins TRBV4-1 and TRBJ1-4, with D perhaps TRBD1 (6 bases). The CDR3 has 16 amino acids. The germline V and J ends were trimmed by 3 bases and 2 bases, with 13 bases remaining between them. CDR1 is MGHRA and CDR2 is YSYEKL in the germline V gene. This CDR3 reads CASSQATGSTNEKLFF. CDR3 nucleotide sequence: TGCGCCAGCAGCCAGGCTACAGGGAGTACTAATGAAAAACTGTTTTTT.

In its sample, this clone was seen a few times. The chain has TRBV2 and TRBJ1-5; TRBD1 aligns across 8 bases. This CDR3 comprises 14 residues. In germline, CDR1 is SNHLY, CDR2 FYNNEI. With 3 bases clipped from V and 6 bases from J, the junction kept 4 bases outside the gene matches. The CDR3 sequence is CASSERQGFQPQHF. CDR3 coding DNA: TGTGCCAGCAGTGAGAGACAGGGGTTTCAGCCCCAGCATTTT. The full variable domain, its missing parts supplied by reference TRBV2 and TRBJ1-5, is EPEVTQTPSHQVTQMGQEVILRCVPISNHLYFYWYRQILGQKVEFLVSFYNNEISEKSEIFDDQFSVERPDGSNFTLKIRSTKLEDSAMYFCASSERQGFQPQHFGDGTRLSIL.

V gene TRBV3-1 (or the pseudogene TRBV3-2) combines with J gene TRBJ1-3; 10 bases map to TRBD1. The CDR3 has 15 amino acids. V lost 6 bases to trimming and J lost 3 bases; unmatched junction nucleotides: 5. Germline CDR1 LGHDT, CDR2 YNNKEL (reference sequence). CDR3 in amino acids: CASSPGTGVGNTIYF. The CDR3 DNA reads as TGTGCCAGCAGTCCCGGGACAGGGGTTGGAAACACCATATATTTT.

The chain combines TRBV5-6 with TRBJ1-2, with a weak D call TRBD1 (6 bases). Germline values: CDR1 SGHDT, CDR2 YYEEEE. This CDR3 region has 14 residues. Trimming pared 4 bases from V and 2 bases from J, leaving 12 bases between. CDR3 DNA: TGTGCCAGCAGCCGGGGAGGGGGGAACTATGGCTACACCTTC. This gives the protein CASSRGGGNYGYTF.

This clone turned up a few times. The CDR3 DNA reads as TGTGCCAGCAGTCCGACCTTGGACAGGGCAGGATATGGCTACACCTTC. Amino acid sequence: CASSPTLDRAGYGYTF. The chain employs TRBV2 and TRBJ1-2, with TRBD1 matching over 8 bases. Trimming removed 5 bases from V and 5 bases from J; junction bases left unmatched: 13. This CDR3 region has 16 residues. Germline V CDR1 and CDR2: SNHLY, FYNNEI.

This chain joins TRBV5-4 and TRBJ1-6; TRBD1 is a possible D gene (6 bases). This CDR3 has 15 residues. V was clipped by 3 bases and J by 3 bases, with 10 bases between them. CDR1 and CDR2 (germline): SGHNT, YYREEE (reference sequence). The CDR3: CASSWTADYNSPLHF. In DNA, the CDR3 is TGTGCCAGCAGCTGGACAGCTGACTATAATTCACCCCTCCACTTT.